This T cell receptor beta chain was sequenced during a study of early T cells in non-severe SARS-CoV-2 infection. This clonotype was detected many times. Its target is not known. V lost 1 base and J lost 2; bases outside the gene matches: 4. The CDR3 covers 14 residues. Per germline, CDR1 DFQATT and CDR2 SNEGSKA (reference sequence). Points from the study as a whole: The VDJdb matching leaned toward anti-spike CD8 responses and overlooked private and CD4 specificities.

TCRdb reprocessed the 5' RACE reads with MiXCR, giving one entry per CDR3 protein. The sample records 70,000 to 85,000 distinct CDR3 sequences, roughly 12% being singletons. The chain uses TRBV20-1 and TRBJ2-7; TRBD2 matches 8 bases. The receptor was isolated from an adult who was a healthcare worker with PCR-confirmed SARS-CoV-2 infection or an uninfected control (not recorded which). The sample taken for sequencing was whole blood. The CDR3 loop is CSARVPGGAYEQYF. CDR3 DNA sequence: TGCAGTGCTAGAGTGCCGGGGGGGGCCTACGAGCAGTACTTC.